Reported below is one T cell receptor beta chain. The antigen it recognizes is unknown. No much larger clone exists at a distance of one base, and base qualities are not known. The sample belongs to a study of identical twins' blood T cells (dated by TCRdb to the early 2010s). Background on the whole study: Around 48 million Illumina reads were obtained across approximately twelve libraries, of which six were alpha-chain libraries and six were beta-chain libraries. The study compared TCR alpha and beta chain repertoires of three pairs of monozygous twins using next-generation sequencing to assess genetic influence on repertoire formation.

Libraries were constructed by 5' RACE. TCRdb shows the sequencer as Illumina Genome Analyzer IIx. RNA-based TCR cDNA libraries were prepared by a previously described protocol with several modifications. To prevent cross-contamination, sample-specific barcodes were introduced on both ends of each TCR cDNA library during cDNA synthesis and amplification. From the authors' description of their analysis: Between about 100,000 and nearly 550,000 clonotypes were identified per individual, and about 2.2 to 3.6 million CDR3-containing reads were obtained per library. Reads carrying improper barcode index combinations were removed, after which the MiTCR software was used to build a cloneset for each library. While assembling CDR3 clonotypes, MiTCR filtered or rescued low-quality reads and corrected PCR and sequencing errors. Artificial out-of-frame clonotypes were mapped to in-frame sequences, with one indel allowed in the CDR3, and then removed. V and J gene usage similarity between donors was measured as Jensen-Shannon divergence divided by mean entropy. The raw public data were reprocessed by TCRdb itself: fastp quality trimming at Q25, MiXCR clonotype calling, in-frame beta chains only. Rows are unified per CDR3 protein, each entry keeping the most common DNA and genes. The V and J calls shown here were made by TCRdb, not taken from the authors' results. The sample table lists a few hundred thousand distinct CDR3 sequences, roughly 30% of them with a count of one. Around 5.6% of the sample is in the top ten clones.

Donors were six healthy women forming three monozygous twin pairs. Each of the three twin pairs had been raised together, and the twins in each pair were thought likely to have encountered the same infectious agents and vaccines. TCR cDNA libraries were prepared from RNA that was isolated from peripheral blood mononuclear cells. Broader findings and caveats from the paper: Among the most abundant TCRbeta clonotypes, each donor shared more CDR3 sequences with her twin than with unrelated donors. Because the twins were raised together, environmental influences could not be ruled out as an explanation for the similarity between twins. Twin pairs were reported to be markedly more alike in V gene usage than unrelated donors were, even when looking at non-selected out-of-frame TCRbeta clonotypes. The study stated that the proposed role of the TCRalpha J segment in MHC recognition during thymic selection needs to be validated by independent studies. The number of CDR3 clonotypes shared between two donors was mainly determined by the product of the cloneset sizes of the two donors, and no clear deviation from this trend was shown by twins.

The cysteine opens and the phenylalanine closes a CDR3 of 15 amino acids. The retained sequence is limited to the CDR3, 45 bases, with the frame set at the first base. V is cut back by 5 bases and J by 2 bases, with 8 bases in the junction unmatched. Based on the germline V gene, the CDR1 and CDR2 sequences are SQVTM and ANQGSEA. The clonotype originates from a woman aged 18-55 years in good health. The chain uses TRBV29-1 and TRBJ2-3, and 9 junctional nucleotides match TRBD2. Material: PBMCs. The nucleotide sequence is given as TGCAGCGTTCCCCCAGCGGGAGGTTACACAGATACGCAGTATTTT. Translated, this is CSVPPAGGYTDTQYF.